Below are 18 T cell receptor beta chains sequenced from a single sample in a study of blood T cell repertoires in COVID-19. Produced via immunoSEQ multiplex PCR; TCRdb's table is partial and in-frame only. The sample comprises roughly 100,000 clones, less than 90% of which are singletons, and roughly 6.2% rests with the top ten. Sequenced: peripheral blood. Receptor source: a human donor in a cohort sampled during active COVID-19.

The chain recombines TRBV30 with TRBJ1-1; unclear D gene. Germline lookup yields CDR1 GTSNPN and CDR2 SVGIG (reference sequence). The V end was cut by 6 bases, the J end by 1 base, with 12 bases between. This CDR3 has 13 amino acids. The CDR3 reads CACRADTNTEAFF. CDR3 in DNA: TGTGCCTGCCGCGCCGATACGAACACTGAAGCTTTCTTT. Together with reference TRBV30 and TRBJ1-1, the CDR3 gives the full variable domain: SQTIHQWPATLVQPVGSPLSLECTVEGTSNPNLYWYRQAAGRGLQLLFYSVGIGQISSEVPQNLSASRPQDRQFILSSKKLLLSDSGFYLCACRADTNTEAFFGQGTRLTVV.

The V call is TRBV19, the J call TRBJ1-5; a weak D match, TRBD1 (6 bases). This CDR3 has 15 residues. Trimming left V 0 bases short and J 5 bases short, with 11 bases between. CDR1 and CDR2 (germline): LNHDA, SQIVND (reference sequence). This chain's CDR3 is CASSIDPRGHQPQHF. CDR3 bases: TGTGCCAGTAGTATAGATCCCAGGGGACATCAGCCCCAGCATTTT.

CDR3 sequence: CASSSGQGLLWEQYF. CDR3 nucleotides: TGTGCCAGCAGCTCGGGACAGGGCCTCCTCTGGGAGCAGTACTTC. The chain recombines TRBV7-6 with TRBJ2-7, with 9 bases fitting TRBD1. The CDR3 has 15 residues. Trimming at V came to 4 bases and at J to 7 bases, leaving 11 bases not matched to a gene. Germline CDR1 SGHVS, CDR2 FNYEAQ.

The rearrangement links TRBV2 to TRBJ1-1, with D possibly matching TRBD1 (5 bases). The V gene's germline CDR1 is SNHLY and CDR2 FYNNEI. The CDR3 runs to 14 residues. The V and J ends lost 6 bases and 5 bases respectively, with 16 bases between them. The CDR3 region has the DNA TGTGCCAGCAGCTTATCTACAGGTGGAACTGAAGCTTTCTTT. Amino acids: CASSLSTGGTEAFF. The full variable domain, completed using reference TRBV2 and TRBJ1-1, is EPEVTQTPSHQVTQMGQEVILRCVPISNHLYFYWYRQILGQKVEFLVSFYNNEISEKSEIFDDQFSVERPDGSNFTLKIRSTKLEDSAMYFCASSLSTGGTEAFFGQGTRLTVV.

The J gene is TRBJ2-3, the V gene TRBV24-1; 8 nucleotides agree with TRBD1. Per germline, CDR1 KGHDR and CDR2 SFDVKD. The CDR3 length is 18 residues. The V segment lost 0 bases and the J segment 2 bases; nucleotides outside the gene matches: 9. This CDR3 reads CATSDLDTGGSNTDTQYF. In nucleotides, the CDR3 is TGTGCCACCAGTGATTTGGATACAGGGGGTAGTAACACAGATACGCAGTATTTT.

The J gene is TRBJ2-7, the V gene TRBV5-1; 8 nucleotides line up with TRBD1. V lost 6 bases and J lost 2; bases outside the gene matches: 7. CDR1 is SGHRS and CDR2 is YFSETQ in the germline V gene. The CDR3 totals 14 residues. The CDR3, as DNA: TGCGCCAGCACCCCAGGGGGCTCCCCCTACGAGCAGTACTTC. Its translation: CASTPGGSPYEQYF.

The chain joins TRBV11-3 to TRBJ2-2, with 8 positions matching TRBD1. The junction had 7 bases not matched to a gene; V was cut back by 4 bases and J by 0 bases. There are 17 residues in the CDR3. The germline V gene has CDR1 SGHNT and CDR2 YENEEA. CDR3 DNA sequence: TGTGCCAGCAGCTCCCGACAGGGGCATACGAACACCGGGGAGCTGTTTTTT. Encoded protein: CASSSRQGHTNTGELFF.

CDR3 in DNA: TGTGCCAGCAGCCAAGCTCGACCTACGGGACTCTTAAGGCAGCCCCAGCATTTT. Protein product: CASSQARPTGLLRQPQHF. J is TRBJ1-5 and V is TRBV4-2, with D perhaps matching TRBD1 (5 bases). Looked up from germline, CDR1 is LGHNA and CDR2 is YNFKEQ. The V end lost 1 base, the J end lost 7 bases, and 23 bases lay between the germline ends. This CDR3 spans 18 amino acids.

The genes are TRBV4-1 and TRBJ2-7; 7 nucleotides align to TRBD2. Germline-derived CDR1 and CDR2 are MGHRA and YSYEKL. The CDR3 sequence is 14 residues long. The V gene end was trimmed by 3 bases and the J gene end by 2 bases; junction bases not matched to a gene: 4. The CDR3 coding sequence is TGCGCCAGCAGCCAGGGAGGGAGTCCCTACGAGCAGTACTTC. Amino acid sequence: CASSQGGSPYEQYF.

The genes are TRBV6-5 and TRBJ1-1; TRBD1 is a possible D gene (6 bases). The V end lost 0 bases, the J end lost 2 bases, and 7 bases lay between the germline ends. CDR3 length: 14 residues. Germline CDR1 MNHEY, CDR2 SVGAGI. CDR3 sequence: CASSYSTGNTEAFF. CDR3 nucleotide sequence: TGTGCCAGCAGTTACTCGACAGGAAACACTGAAGCTTTCTTT.

CDR3 sequence reads: CASSYDRVRGYTF. CDR3 in DNA: TGTGCCAGCAGTTATGACAGGGTGCGTGGCTACACCTTC. The chain links TRBV6-6 to TRBJ1-2; TRBD1 aligns across 7 bases. J gave up 7 bases and V 3 bases, and 5 bases lay outside the gene matches. Germline V CDR1 and CDR2: MNHNY, SVGAGI (reference sequence). CDR3 size: 13 residues.

This chain connects TRBV6-5 to TRBJ2-7; tentative D call: TRBD2 (6 bases). The length of the CDR3 is 13 residues. Trimming stripped 2 bases from V and 1 base from J, with 6 bases between. Germline CDR1 is MNHEY and CDR2 is SVGAGI. The CDR3 DNA is TGTGCCAGCAGTTACGGGGGGTCCTACGAGCAGTACTTC. Its translation: CASSYGGSYEQYF.

The chain combines TRBV29-1 with TRBJ2-1; TRBD1 agrees at 7 bases. The CDR3 sequence is 11 residues long. Per germline, CDR1 SQVTM and CDR2 ANQGSEA. V shed 6 bases and J 9 bases; nucleotides not matched to a gene: 5. CDR3 residues: CSVATGSEQFF. The CDR3 nucleotides read TGCAGCGTCGCGACAGGGAGTGAGCAGTTCTTC.

The chain combines TRBV4-1 with TRBJ2-1; 9 nucleotides match TRBD2. CDR1 and CDR2 from the germline V gene are MGHRA and YSYEKL. The length of the CDR3 is 17 residues. V lost 2 bases, J lost 0 bases, and 5 bases stayed unmatched. The CDR3 spells CASSQSLSGSSYNEQFF. The CDR3 DNA is TGCGCCAGCAGCCAATCACTTAGCGGGAGCTCCTACAATGAGCAGTTCTTC.

The chain combines TRBV7-2 with TRBJ2-5; 9 bases agree with TRBD2. The CDR3 consists of 15 residues. Trimming cost V 5 bases and J 2 bases; bases outside gene matches: 6. CDR1 and CDR2 from the germline V gene are SGHTA and FQGNSA. The CDR3, as DNA: TGTGCCAGCAGCACCGGGACTAGCCTGCAAGAGACCCAGTACTTC. This codes for CASSTGTSLQETQYF.

This clone is a singleton in its sample. This chain joins TRBV5-1 and TRBJ2-6; a weak D match, TRBD1 (6 bases). The CDR3 is 15 amino acids. Germline CDR1 is SGHRS and CDR2 is YFSETQ. V lost 4 bases and J lost 4, with 12 bases in between. The CDR3 nucleotides read TGCGCCAGCAGCCCCTGGACAGCCGGGGCCAACGTCCTGACTTTC. Translation gives CASSPWTAGANVLTF.

This clone was observed a single time. The chain couples TRBV28 to TRBJ2-7, with 7 positions matching TRBD2. This CDR3 contains 15 residues. The V gene's germline CDR1 is MDHEN and CDR2 SYDVKM. With 7 bases clipped from V and 4 bases from J, the junction kept 13 bases outside the gene matches. The CDR3, as DNA: TGTGCCAGCACCGGAAGCGGGACTCCCACGTACGAGCAGTACTTC. Its protein is CASTGSGTPTYEQYF.

The chain links TRBV7-9 to TRBJ2-6; the D is unclear. Trimming stripped 5 bases from V and 0 bases from J, with 8 bases between. Germline assignment: CDR1 SEHNR and CDR2 FQNEAQ (reference sequence). CDR3 length equals 15 residues. The CDR3 DNA reads as TGTGCCAGCAGCGTCACACGCTCTGGGGCCAACGTCCTGACTTTC. Encoded protein: CASSVTRSGANVLTF.